This T cell receptor beta chain is from a study of shared clonotypes between healthy human individuals. TCRdb keeps only in-frame clones here, not all; method: immunoSEQ multiplex PCR. Of 1.5 million to 1.9 million clones listed, 95% to 99% are singletons. The CDR3 spans 15 residues. Germline CDR1 and CDR2: MDHEN and SYDVKM. Trimming stripped 1 base from V and 2 bases from J, with 9 bases between. The receptor's source is a man between 25 and 39 years old in good health. Specimen: naive CD4+ T cells sorted from blood. Subset in this sample: CD45RA+ positively selected. The chain combines TRBV28 with TRBJ2-1, with D unclear. DNA for the CDR3: TGTGCCAGCAGTTTATTAAGCCCCGCCTACAATGAGCAGTTCTTC. Its translation is CASSLLSPAYNEQFF.